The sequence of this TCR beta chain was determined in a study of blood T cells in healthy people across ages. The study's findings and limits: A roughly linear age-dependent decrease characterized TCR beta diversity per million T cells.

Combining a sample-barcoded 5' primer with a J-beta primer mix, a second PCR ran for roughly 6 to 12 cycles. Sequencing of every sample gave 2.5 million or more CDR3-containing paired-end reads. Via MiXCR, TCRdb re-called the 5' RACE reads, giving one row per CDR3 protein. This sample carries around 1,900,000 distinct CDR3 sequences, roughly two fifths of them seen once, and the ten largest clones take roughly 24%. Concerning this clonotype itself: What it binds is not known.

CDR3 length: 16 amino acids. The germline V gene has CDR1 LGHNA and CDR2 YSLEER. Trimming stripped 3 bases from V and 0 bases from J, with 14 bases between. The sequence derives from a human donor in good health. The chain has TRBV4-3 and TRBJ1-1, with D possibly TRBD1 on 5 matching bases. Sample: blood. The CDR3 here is CASSHDYRILNTEAFF. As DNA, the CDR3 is TGCGCCAGCAGCCATGACTACAGGATCTTGAACACTGAAGCTTTCTTT.